This TCR beta chain was sequenced in a study of CD8 T cells in Susac syndrome. RNA amounts of roughly 0.5 to 1 ug underwent reverse transcription with random hexamers. It was immunoSEQ multiplex PCR that amplified TCR beta CDR3 across 54 Vbeta and 13 Jbeta. TCRdb passed the immunoSEQ multiplex PCR reads through MiXCR, listing each CDR3 protein once. The table includes over 150,000 distinct CDR3 sequences, 85% to 95% detected once. Germline V gene lookup returns CDR1 SNHLY and CDR2 FYNNEI. The CDR3 covers 15 residues. Trimming cost V 7 bases and J 0 bases, with 16 bases left between them. A single count supports this clonotype. The study sequenced TCR beta in blood CD8+ and CD4+ T cells. Included as multiple sclerosis controls were treatment-naive patients who had stable or active relapsing-remitting disease. Negative magnetic isolation gave CD8+ and CD4+ cells; FACS enriched CD8+ TEMRA.

The clonotype was recovered from a human donor with multiple sclerosis. The chain combines TRBV2 with TRBJ2-7; D perhaps matches TRBD2 (6 bases). The sample taken for sequencing was CD4+ T cells from PBMCs. CDR3: CASKWNGRSSYEQYF. In nucleotides, the CDR3 is TGTGCCAGCAAGTGGAACGGGAGATCCTCCTACGAGCAGTACTTC.